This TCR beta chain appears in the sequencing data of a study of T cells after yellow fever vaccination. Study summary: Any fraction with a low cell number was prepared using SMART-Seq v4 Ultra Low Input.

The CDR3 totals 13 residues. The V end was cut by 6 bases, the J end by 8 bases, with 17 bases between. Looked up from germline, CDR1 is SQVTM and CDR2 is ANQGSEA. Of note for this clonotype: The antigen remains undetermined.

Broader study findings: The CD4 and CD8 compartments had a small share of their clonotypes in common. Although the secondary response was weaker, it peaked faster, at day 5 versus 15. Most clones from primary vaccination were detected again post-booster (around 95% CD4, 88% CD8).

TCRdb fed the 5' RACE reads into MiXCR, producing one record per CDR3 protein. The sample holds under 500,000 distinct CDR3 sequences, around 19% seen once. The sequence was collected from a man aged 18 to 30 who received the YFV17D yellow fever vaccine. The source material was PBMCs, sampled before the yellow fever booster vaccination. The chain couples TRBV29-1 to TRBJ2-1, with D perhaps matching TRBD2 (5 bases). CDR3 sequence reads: CSVGPTKRDEQFF. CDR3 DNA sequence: TGCAGCGTAGGCCCGACGAAGAGGGATGAGCAGTTCTTC.